The 29 T cell receptor beta chains below come from one sample, sequenced in a study of blood T cells in healthy people across ages (dated by TCRdb to the mid-2010s). The library was built by means of 5' RACE. The data were produced on an Illumina HiSeq 2500. A second about 6 to 11 cycle PCR used a sample-barcoded 5' primer and a J-beta primer mix. Through fastp at Q25 and MiXCR, TCRdb rebuilt clones from the public reads, retaining in-frame beta chains. CDR3 protein sequences are deduplicated, and each keeps its most common genes and DNA. Recorded for this sample are about 1.7 million distinct CDR3 sequences; 28% of them occurred a single time. The ten largest clonotypes hold around 7.7% of the sample. Sequenced: blood. These TCRs come from a woman aged 25 to 45 in good health.

This clonotype turned up a few times. This chain uses TRBV12-3 or TRBV12-4 with TRBJ2-5; 8 nucleotides align to TRBD2. The CDR3 has 12 amino acids. The junction had 5 bases not matched to a gene; V was cut back by 7 bases and J by 7 bases. CDR3 nucleotides: TGTGCCAGCACCAGCGGGAGTGGGACCCAGTACTTC. Translating it yields CASTSGSGTQYF.

Concerning this clonotype itself: A junction end diverges from the germline sequence, so it may reflect a read error. The rearrangement joins TRBV7-9 to TRBJ1-5, with D hard to call. Germline CDR1 SEHNR, CDR2 FQNEAQ (reference sequence). The CDR3 is 14 amino acids. The CDR3: CASSLATVNQSQHF. The DNA for the CDR3 is TGTGCCAGCAGCTTAGCAACAGTCAATCAGTCCCAGCATTTT.

This clonotype has more than one count but fewer than ten. The chain recombines TRBV7-9 with TRBJ1-4; 9 bases are a match to TRBD1. V dropped 1 base and J dropped 8; count of bases not matched to a gene: 2. The CDR3 runs 14 residues. Germline V CDR1 and CDR2: SEHNR, FQNEAQ (reference sequence). DNA of the CDR3: TGTGCCAGCAGCTTAGGGACAGGGGCCGAAAAACTGTTTTTT. It yields the protein CASSLGTGAEKLFF.

This clonotype was seen a handful of times. The gene calls are TRBV10-3 and TRBJ1-1, with D hard to call. V shed 6 bases and J shed 1 base, with 15 bases lying between them. CDR1 is ENHRY, CDR2 SYGVKD, per germline. The CDR3 length is 15 residues. CDR3 DNA sequence: TGTGCCATCAGGCCTGGTAACTTTGGGAACACTGAAGCTTTCTTT. Translation gives CAIRPGNFGNTEAFF.

This chain connects TRBV3-1 to TRBJ2-1; D is unclear. The CDR3 spans 11 residues. Germline CDR1 and CDR2: LGHDT and YNNKEL (reference sequence). Between the trimmed V and J ends, which lost 0 bases and 8 bases, there was a span of 2 bases. CDR3 in DNA: TGTGCCAGCAGCCAAGAACATGAGCAGTTCTTC. Translation gives CASSQEHEQFF.

There are a few counts of this clonotype. This chain links TRBV10-3 with TRBJ2-3; possible D gene TRBD1, 5 bases. The CDR3 is 15 residues long. From germline, CDR1 is ENHRY and CDR2 SYGVKD. With 2 bases removed from V and 2 bases from J, the gap between germline ends came to 11 bases. CDR3 residues: CAISETHRYTDTQYF. CDR3 coding DNA: TGTGCCATCAGTGAGACCCACAGGTACACAGATACGCAGTATTTT.

This chain joins TRBV24-1 and TRBJ2-3; D may be TRBD1 (6 bases). V was shortened by 1 base and J by 2 bases, with 12 bases between the two germline ends. Looked up from germline, CDR1 is KGHDR and CDR2 is SFDVKD. The CDR3 consists of 16 residues. This CDR3 reads CATSDFGQRLTDTQYF. In nucleotides, the CDR3 is TGTGCCACCAGTGATTTCGGACAGAGACTCACAGATACGCAGTATTTT.

This clonotype has only a few counts. The DNA for the CDR3 is TGTGCCAGCGGCCGAGGGAATAACAATGAGCAGTTCTTC. Translated: CASGRGNNNEQFF. The chain recombines TRBV6-5 with TRBJ2-1; possibly TRBD2 for D (5 bases). V was cut by 8 bases and J by 5 bases, with 13 bases left in between. Looked up from germline, CDR1 is MNHEY and CDR2 is SVGAGI. The CDR3 runs to 13 residues.

This clonotype was seen a handful of times. V gene TRBV5-1 combines with J gene TRBJ2-7; D might be TRBD1 (5 bases). CDR3 length equals 15 residues. Germline CDR1 SGHRS, CDR2 YFSETQ. The V end was cut by 3 bases, the J end by 5 bases, with 18 bases between. CDR3 in DNA: TGCGCCAGCAGCTCGGACGGAATTTTCAGGGACGAGCAGTACTTC. Amino acids: CASSSDGIFRDEQYF.

This chain connects TRBV6-5 to TRBJ2-1; D is unresolved. Germline V gives CDR1 MNHEY, CDR2 SVGAGI. The CDR3 loop spans 12 amino acids. The V end was cut by 6 bases, the J end by 9 bases, with 12 bases between. This CDR3 is CASSTTPREQFF. Written as DNA, the CDR3 is TGTGCCAGCAGCACAACCCCTCGTGAGCAGTTCTTC.

V gene TRBV12-3 or TRBV12-4 combines with J gene TRBJ2-4; 10 nucleotides agree with TRBD1. The closer fit of TRBJ2-7 to the DNA end suggests the J call may be wrong. The CDR3 consists of 16 residues. This chain's CDR3 is CASSIRRGQGGNEQYF. As DNA, the CDR3 is TGTGCCAGCAGTATCCGCCGTGGACAGGGGGGAAACGAGCAGTACTTC.

This clonotype has a count of ten or more. The chain links TRBV4-3 to TRBJ2-1; D may be TRBD1 or TRBD2 (6 bases each). V was clipped by 3 bases and J by 10 bases, with 13 bases between them. Germline loops: CDR1 LGHNA, CDR2 YSLEER. The CDR3 totals 13 residues. The DNA of the CDR3 is TGCGCCAGCAGCCACTTGACAGGAGGGGAGCAGTTCTTC. Its protein is CASSHLTGGEQFF.

Worth noting for this clonotype: An end of the junction differs from the germline gene, which may be a read error. The chain joins TRBV9 to TRBJ2-1, with 9 bases aligning to TRBD2. The germline V gene encodes CDR1 SGDLS and CDR2 YYNGEE. The CDR3 is 14 residues long. The CDR3 sequence is CASNVNPSGDDAFF. In DNA form, the CDR3 reads TGTGCCAGCAACGTAAACCCTAGCGGGGATGATGCGTTCTTC.

A few counts support this clonotype. The chain joins TRBV2 to TRBJ1-6; 7 nucleotides match TRBD1. Germline V lookup: CDR1 SNHLY, CDR2 FYNNEI. CDR3 length: 13 amino acids. CDR3 coding DNA: TGTGCTAGCCGGGACAGCGCCGGGGCACCCCTCCACTTT. Residues: CASRDSAGAPLHF.

This chain links TRBV7-2 with TRBJ2-1, with 12 positions matching TRBD2. This CDR3 has 15 residues. J lost 9 bases, V lost 2 bases, and 5 bases had no gene match. The germline CDR1 and CDR2 sequences are SGHTA and FQGNSA. The CDR3 loop is CASSLRLAGGIEQFF. In nucleotides, the CDR3 is TGTGCCAGCAGCTTACGGCTAGCGGGAGGGATTGAGCAGTTCTTC.

This clonotype was recorded at least ten times. The chain carries TRBV5-1 and TRBJ2-7, with D possibly being TRBD1 or TRBD2 (5 bases each). V was shortened by 0 bases and J by 5 bases, with 12 bases between the two germline ends. Per germline, CDR1 SGHRS and CDR2 YFSETQ. This CDR3 is 14 amino acids long. CDR3 sequence reads: CASSLAQGSDEQYF. CDR3 coding DNA: TGCGCCAGCAGCTTGGCCCAGGGTAGCGACGAGCAGTACTTC.

Details on this clonotype: A read error is possible here, since a much larger clone lies one base away. V usage is TRBV29-1 and J usage is TRBJ2-4; tentatively, D is TRBD2 (7 bases). The V gene's germline CDR1 is SQVTM and CDR2 ANQGSEA. The CDR3 consists of 15 residues. The CDR3 DNA follows: TGCAGCGTTGATGTCGGTCCGACGACGGGGGGCATTCAGGACTTC. Protein: CSVDVGPTTGGIQDF.

The sample holds many counts of this clonotype. Here the CDR3 reads CSTRNNEQFF. Written as DNA, the CDR3 is TGCAGCACGAGGAACAATGAGCAGTTCTTC. The chain recombines TRBV29-1 with TRBJ2-1; D uncertain. Germline-derived CDR1 and CDR2 are SQVTM and ANQGSEA. Trimming removed 8 bases from V and 5 bases from J, with 7 bases in between. The CDR3 sequence is 10 residues long.

This clonotype was observed at least ten times. This chain links TRBV29-1 with TRBJ2-7; 8 nucleotides align to TRBD1. This CDR3 region has 14 residues. The V gene's germline CDR1 is SQVTM and CDR2 ANQGSEA. With V trimmed by 7 bases and J by 5 bases, 13 bases remained unmatched. The CDR3 spells CSAEGQGARNEQYF. The CDR3, as DNA: TGCAGCGCCGAGGGGCAGGGGGCGAGGAACGAGCAGTACTTC.

The CDR3 DNA reads as TGTGCCAGCAGTGTCGATGGGTCCGGGGAGCTGTTTTTT. This translates into CASSVDGSGELFF. The chain has TRBV6-6 and TRBJ2-2; D gene uncertain. The germline V gene encodes CDR1 MNHNY and CDR2 SVGAGI (reference sequence). V was shortened by 5 bases and J by 6 bases, with 10 bases between the two germline ends. The CDR3 totals 13 residues.

This chain uses TRBV4-1 with TRBJ1-2; perhaps TRBD1 as D (5 bases). The V end was cut by 4 bases, the J end by 4 bases, with 10 bases between. This CDR3 spans 13 amino acids. Germline values: CDR1 MGHRA, CDR2 YSYEKL. Here the CDR3 DNA reads TGCGCCAGCAGCCGGCCGGGACCCTATGGCTACACCTTC. Translating gives CASSRPGPYGYTF.

This clonotype was seen a handful of times. The gene calls are TRBV14 and TRBJ1-2; a possible D gene is TRBD1 (5 bases). The ends were cut back, 1 base at V and 8 bases at J, with 11 bases in the middle. The CDR3 runs 13 residues. Germline lookup yields CDR1 SGHDN and CDR2 FVKESK. The chain's CDR3 is CASSQVRTSGYTF. The CDR3 DNA reads as TGTGCCAGCAGCCAAGTTCGGACATCAGGCTACACCTTC.

The sample holds a few counts of this clonotype. CDR3 DNA sequence: TGCAGCGCCTTAGACAGGAAAAACTACGAGCAGTACTTC. This encodes CSALDRKNYEQYF. The rearrangement joins TRBV29-1 to TRBJ2-7, with D possibly matching TRBD1 (6 bases). Germline V gene data show CDR1 as SQVTM and CDR2 as ANQGSEA. The CDR3 runs to 13 residues. Between the trimmed V and J ends, which lost 7 bases and 3 bases, there was a span of 16 bases.

This clonotype showed up just a few times. The V and J genes are TRBV5-1 and TRBJ1-1, with D uncertain. Trimming shortened V by 0 bases and J by 8 bases, and 11 bases separated the two germline ends. There are 13 residues in the CDR3. CDR1 is SGHRS, CDR2 YFSETQ, per germline. DNA of the CDR3: TGCGCCAGCAGCTTGGAGGCTACAGTCGAAGCTTTCTTT. Translated: CASSLEATVEAFF.

This clonotype was picked up a small number of times. The rearrangement uses TRBV7-2 and TRBJ2-7; no clear D gene. Germline V gives CDR1 SGHTA, CDR2 FQGNSA. V was clipped by 5 bases and J by 0 bases, with 20 bases between them. This CDR3 has 17 amino acids. CDR3 coding DNA: TGTGCCAGCAGCCGATCGACCTCGGCCCGGAGCTCCTACGAGCAGTACTTC. Protein sequence: CASSRSTSARSSYEQYF.

In this sample, this clonotype turned up many times. The genes are TRBV7-2 and TRBJ2-7; possible D gene TRBD2, 6 bases. CDR1 is SGHTA and CDR2 is FQGNSA in the germline V gene. Trimming left V 4 bases short and J 6 bases short, with 16 bases between. CDR3 length: 14 residues. The CDR3, as DNA: TGTGCCAGCAGCTCCTCCCCGGGGGTAGGCGAGCAGTACTTC. Protein product: CASSSSPGVGEQYF.

The chain carries TRBV11-3 and TRBJ2-7; weak D call: TRBD2 (6 bases). CDR1 is SGHNT, CDR2 YENEEA, per germline. The V end lost 6 bases, the J end lost 4 bases, and 19 bases lay between the germline ends. The CDR3 is 15 amino acids. The chain's CDR3 is CASRGLVWRGYEQYF. The CDR3 DNA reads as TGTGCCAGCAGGGGCCTAGTATGGCGGGGTTACGAGCAGTACTTC.

A few counts support this clonotype. The J gene is TRBJ2-5, the V gene TRBV28; unclear D gene. CDR1 and CDR2 from the germline V gene are MDHEN and SYDVKM. V was clipped by 5 bases and J by 3 bases, with 10 bases between them. The CDR3 loop spans 13 amino acids. CDR3 amino acids: CASSDHYEETQYF. The CDR3 DNA reads TGTGCCAGCAGTGACCACTACGAAGAGACCCAGTACTTC.

This clonotype was counted between two and nine times. The chain links TRBV3-1 to TRBJ1-1; D might be TRBD1 (5 bases). The V and J ends lost 3 bases and 2 bases respectively, with 10 bases between them. Germline V gene data show CDR1 as LGHDT and CDR2 as YNNKEL (reference sequence). The CDR3 totals 14 residues. The CDR3, as DNA: TGTGCCAGCAGCCACCCAGGGACCAACACTGAAGCTTTCTTT. It yields the protein CASSHPGTNTEAFF.